These 14 T cell receptor beta chains came from one sample sequenced in a study of beta chain features in type 1 diabetes (dated by TCRdb to 2016 to 2018). Library preparation employed the immunoSEQ multiplex PCR assay. The High Capacity cDNA Reverse Transcription Kit was used to reverse transcribe all of the isolated RNA, meaning that expressed TCRB transcripts were what got sequenced. Held by TCRdb, this immuneACCESS table contains in-frame sequences only and omits some clones. Under half of the omission traces to an unresolved V gene where checked; the cause of the rest is unknown. The sample includes about 240,000 clones, with 27% observed a single time. Jointly, the top ten make up 3% to 4% of the sample. Source material: central memory CD4+ T cells from blood. The receptors here all came from a man between 25 and 39 years old in good health.

This clone was seen only a few times. The chain employs TRBV29-1 and TRBJ2-3; 8 nucleotides align to TRBD2. Germline loops: CDR1 SQVTM, CDR2 ANQGSEA. This CDR3 is built from 15 residues. V trimming: 3 bases; J trimming: 2 bases; junction bases outside the gene matches: 7. The CDR3 DNA reads TGCAGCGTTGATGGTCTAGCGGGCCACACAGATACGCAGTATTTT. This encodes CSVDGLAGHTDTQYF.

In its sample, this clone was seen a few times. The chain couples TRBV5-1 to TRBJ2-7, with a possible D match to TRBD1 (6 bases). V lost 5 bases to trimming and J lost 2 bases, with 14 bases between them. Germline CDR1 is SGHRS and CDR2 is YFSETQ. The CDR3 runs to 14 residues. CDR3 coding DNA: TGCGCCAGCAGACCGGACAGCAATACCTACGAGCAGTACTTC. It translates to CASRPDSNTYEQYF.

This clone was seen a handful of times. J is TRBJ2-4 and V is TRBV30; 7 bases are a match to TRBD1. The CDR3 covers 14 residues. J gave up 4 bases and V 2 bases, and 5 bases lay outside the gene matches. Germline V gene data show CDR1 as GTSNPN and CDR2 as SVGIG (reference sequence). Here the CDR3 reads CAWSPGTEKNIQYF. The CDR3 DNA sequence: TGTGCCTGGAGTCCCGGGACAGAGAAAAACATTCAGTACTTC.

V and J are TRBV19 and TRBJ2-1; 7 bases are shared with TRBD1. V dropped 5 bases and J dropped 6; count of bases not matched to a gene: 10. CDR3 length: 15 residues. The germline gives CDR1 LNHDA, CDR2 SQIVND (reference sequence). The CDR3 DNA reads TGTGCCAGTAGTCCTTCCCAGGGGGACGGCAATGAGCAGTTCTTC. It translates to CASSPSQGDGNEQFF.

V usage is TRBV19 and J usage is TRBJ2-5; D not certain. The CDR3 consists of 13 residues. V was shortened by 5 bases and J by 5 bases, with 12 bases between the two germline ends. The germline gives CDR1 LNHDA, CDR2 SQIVND (reference sequence). The CDR3, as DNA: TGTGCCAGTAGTGATCAGATAAGGGAGACCCAGTACTTC. Translated: CASSDQIRETQYF.

This clone was counted between two and nine times. The chain carries TRBV28 and TRBJ2-4; D gene unclear. Germline V gene data show CDR1 as MDHEN and CDR2 as SYDVKM. The CDR3 has 14 residues. The V end was cut by 5 bases, the J end by 0 bases, with 8 bases between. The DNA of the CDR3 is TGTGCCAGCAGTCTATCACTAGCCAAAAACATTCAGTACTTC. This gives the protein CASSLSLAKNIQYF.

The table lists this clone with a few counts. The chain links TRBV7-2 to TRBJ2-5; weak D call: TRBD2 (5 bases). The CDR3 consists of 13 residues. Germline CDR1 and CDR2: SGHTA and FQGNSA. V lost 5 bases and J lost 3, with 10 bases in between. The CDR3: CASSRRAEETQYF. The DNA of the CDR3 is TGTGCCAGCAGCCGCCGAGCGGAAGAGACCCAGTACTTC.

This chain connects TRBV10-1 to TRBJ2-1, with D possibly matching TRBD2 (6 bases). V was clipped by 0 bases and J by 8 bases, with 14 bases between them. The length of the CDR3 is 15 residues. Per the germline V gene, CDR1 is WNHNN and CDR2 is SYGVQD (reference sequence). The CDR3 sequence: CASSESGGGMDEQFF. The CDR3 DNA reads TGCGCCAGCAGTGAGTCCGGGGGAGGTATGGATGAGCAGTTCTTC.

The genes are TRBV7-8 and TRBJ2-3; possible D gene TRBD2, 5 bases. CDR1 is SGHVS and CDR2 is FQNEAQ in the germline V gene. CDR3 size: 13 residues. V was clipped by 7 bases and J by 5 bases, with 13 bases between them. The CDR3 DNA reads as TGTGCCAGCATCCCGGGGTCCGGAGATACGCAGTATTTT. Protein: CASIPGSGDTQYF.

This chain joins TRBV30 and TRBJ2-1, with 9 positions matching TRBD2. The CDR3 is 14 amino acids. Per germline, CDR1 GTSNPN and CDR2 SVGIG (reference sequence). The J segment lost 7 bases and the V segment lost 5 bases, leaving 9 bases of the junction unmatched. The CDR3 DNA reads TGTGCCTGGGGGCCGGGACTAGCTTCAAATGAGCAGTTCTTC. Residues: CAWGPGLASNEQFF.

This clone was seen more than once but under ten times. This chain connects TRBV30 to TRBJ1-2; 12 nucleotides align to TRBD1. This CDR3 is 14 amino acids long. The J segment lost 6 bases and the V segment lost 3 bases, leaving 5 bases of the junction unmatched. Per germline, CDR1 GTSNPN and CDR2 SVGIG (reference sequence). The CDR3 loop is CAWSRDRGLNGYTF. The CDR3 nucleotides are TGTGCCTGGAGCCGGGACAGGGGGCTCAATGGCTACACCTTC.

The gene calls are TRBV6-5 and TRBJ2-7; 10 bases line up with TRBD2. V trimming: 5 bases; J trimming: 6 bases; junction bases outside the gene matches: 10. The CDR3 totals 15 residues. CDR1 and CDR2 from the germline V gene are MNHEY and SVGAGI. The CDR3 coding sequence is TGTGCCAGCAGTCTCCCTAAAGGGACTAGCGTCGAGCAGTACTTC. Translated: CASSLPKGTSVEQYF.

This clone has more than one count but fewer than ten. V gene TRBV18 combines with J gene TRBJ1-1, with D perhaps matching TRBD1 (6 bases). The V and J ends lost 1 base and 7 bases respectively, with 13 bases between them. CDR3 length: 14 amino acids. Germline loops: CDR1 KGHSH, CDR2 LQKENI. This CDR3 is CASSPQPGVDEAFF. In nucleotides, the CDR3 is TGTGCCAGCTCACCACAACCAGGGGTGGATGAAGCTTTCTTT.

The rearrangement uses TRBV5-4 and TRBJ2-1; 9 positions match TRBD2. The germline gives CDR1 SGHNT, CDR2 YYREEE (reference sequence). The CDR3 loop spans 14 amino acids. J was trimmed by 9 bases and V by 0 bases; bases with no gene match: 4. The DNA for the CDR3 is TGTGCCAGCAGCTTGGTTAGCGGGAGTGGTGAGCAGTTCTTC. It specifies CASSLVSGSGEQFF.